This T cell receptor (beta chain) was sequenced in a study of blood T cell repertoires in COVID-19 (dated by TCRdb to about 2020). Describing the broader study: The collaborator samples originated in the United States, Italy and Spain and spanned the acute and convalescent phases of COVID-19. The prospective study material was composed of cDNA or gDNA derived from T cells, B-cell-depleted T cells, or PBMCs. Deeply sampled blood TCRbeta repertoires from subjects exposed to, actively infected with, or recovered from COVID-19 were included in the dataset. A freely available public database, intended as a resource for researchers studying the immune response to SARS-CoV-2, is where the repertoires were released. The samples were drawn from the first 160 participants of the ongoing ImmuneRACE study and from 1,254 subjects provided by 6 global collaborators. The sample metadata nearly always contained a de-identified subject ID, COVID-19 status, age in years and sex. HLA class I and class II types, where available, came from metadata supplied by the sample provider rather than from assay-based typing. Broader findings and caveats from the paper: The amount of clinical and demographic metadata varied by source and participant and was provided uncurated.

Notes on this clone: The specificity of this receptor is unknown. Base qualities are missing; no much larger clone stands one base away.

The immunoSEQ Assay, a bias-controlled multiplex PCR, was used to amplify TCRbeta CDR3 regions from genomic DNA. As for the authors' bioinformatics: Within the assay, amplification of reference gene primers was used to estimate how many nucleated cells each sample contained. To quantify the absolute abundance of each unique TCRbeta CDR3 rearrangement, sequence reads were collapsed and filtered. Productive Simpson clonality was computed per sample as the square root of Simpson's diversity index over productive rearrangements. TCRdb limited this immuneACCESS table to in-frame rearrangements with V and J called. A share of clones is missing; checked studies link under half to unresolved V genes, and the rest is unexplained. Clone size and V and J calls were adopted from that table, with D and trimming inferred from the DNA. The sample profile shows roughly 65,000 clones; about 86% of them were found once. 3.5% to 4.5% of the sample comes from the top ten.

Each collaborating institution followed its own protocols to collect whole blood in K2EDTA tubes. For TCRbeta analysis, collaborators shipped samples as frozen whole blood, isolated PBMCs, or DNA extracted from either of those sample types. Trimming takes 0 bases from V and 3 bases from J, and the germline ends sit 5 bases apart. Spanning cysteine to phenylalanine, the CDR3 consists of 13 amino acids. Just the 39-base CDR3 DNA is kept, in frame starting at base 1. Reading the germline V gene gives CDR1 SGHAT and CDR2 FQNNGV. Sequencing used peripheral blood. The clonotype was recovered from a man in his forties or fifties with acute or convalescent COVID-19. The chain couples TRBV11-2 to TRBJ1-1, with an unclear D gene assignment. The nucleotide sequence is TGTGCCAGCAGCTTAGAACGGGACACTGAAGCTTTCTTT. Translated, it reads CASSLERDTEAFF.